Described below is a single T cell receptor (beta chain) sequence and its context. What it recognizes is unknown. The data originate from a study of cytomegalovirus exposure and HLA in healthy donors. PCR amplification relied on 60 Vbeta primers (plus 13 Jbeta primers). Sequencing was performed with immunoSEQ multiplex PCR; in TCRdb, only in-frame clones are kept and a portion is missing. The sample has about 65,000 clones, just under 80% seen once. Study-wide results and caveats: Per a prior analysis, the majority of TCR beta V segments were productive roughly 87% or roughly 30% of the time. It was reportedly the case that the classifier diagnosed cytomegalovirus status with high specificity and sensitivity.

The CDR3 has 13 amino acids. Germline assignment: CDR1 MNHNS and CDR2 SASEGT. V was cut by 5 bases and J by 3 bases, with 7 bases left in between. Sequences were obtained from PBMCs. The origin of this receptor is a woman aged 25 to 39 in good health and CMV-seronegative. The V gene is TRBV6-1, the J gene TRBJ2-2; no clear D gene. This CDR3 reads CASSNQYTGELFF. CDR3 DNA sequence: TGTGCCAGCAGTAACCAGTACACCGGGGAGCTGTTTTTT.